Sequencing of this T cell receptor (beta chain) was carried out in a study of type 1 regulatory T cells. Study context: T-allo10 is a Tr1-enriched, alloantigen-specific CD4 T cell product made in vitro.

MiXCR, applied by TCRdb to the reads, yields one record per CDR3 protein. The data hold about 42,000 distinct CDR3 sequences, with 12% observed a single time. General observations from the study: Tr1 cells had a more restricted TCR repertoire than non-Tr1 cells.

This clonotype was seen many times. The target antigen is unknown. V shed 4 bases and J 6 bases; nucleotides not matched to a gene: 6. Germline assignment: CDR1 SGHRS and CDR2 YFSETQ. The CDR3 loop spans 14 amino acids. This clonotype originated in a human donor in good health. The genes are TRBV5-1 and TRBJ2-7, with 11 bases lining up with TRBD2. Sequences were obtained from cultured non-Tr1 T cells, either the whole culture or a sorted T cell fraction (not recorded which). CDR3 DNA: TGCGCCAGCAGCCTAGCGGGAGGTGTAGGCGAGCAGTACTTC. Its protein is CASSLAGGVGEQYF.